This T cell receptor (beta chain) was recovered during a study of patients and donors after allogeneic stem cell transplantation. TCRdb re-called the RT-PCR reads with MiXCR, one entry per CDR3 protein. The sample includes around 150,000 distinct CDR3 sequences, 30% of them seen just once. Looked up from germline, CDR1 is LNHDA and CDR2 is SQIVND (reference sequence). With V trimmed by 10 bases and J by 2 bases, 12 bases remained unmatched. The CDR3 totals 15 residues. The chain uses TRBV19 and TRBJ2-7; 9 positions agree with TRBD2. The sequence was obtained from a human donor who was either an allogeneic HSCT recipient or a stem cell or donor lymphocyte infusion donor (not recorded which). It is not recorded whose cells these are; they may come from a transplant donor. Specimen: blood, either unsorted or a sorted T cell fraction (not recorded which). The CDR3 sequence is CATYGLAGEAYEQYF. CDR3 nucleotides: TGTGCCACTTATGGTTTAGCGGGAGAGGCCTACGAGCAGTACTTC.